This T cell receptor beta chain was captured by sequencing in a study of lymphopenia after photon versus proton radiotherapy. Findings of the study overall: Proton therapy kept repertoires fairly stable, unlike photons, which gained effector/memory cells.

Concerning this clone itself: The target antigen is unknown.

Repertoires were generated with immunoSEQ multiplex PCR, while TCRdb's copy carries only in-frame clones and drops some. Counted here are roughly 63,000 clones, less than 85% occurring once; the ten biggest clones make up around 2.1%. CDR1 MNHEY and CDR2 SMNVEV come from the germline V gene (reference sequence). CDR3 length equals 16 residues. Losses at the gene ends were 6 bases for V and 2 bases for J; bases not matched to a gene: 10. The TCR originated in a man in his fifties or sixties with pancreatic cancer. Sequenced material: peripheral blood, taken from a patient treated with proton-based radiotherapy. This rearrangement joins TRBV27 to TRBJ1-3; 7 positions match TRBD1. CDR3 bases: TGTGCCAGCAGCTCCCGAGAGGGGGCGGCTGGAAACACCATATATTTT. This gives the protein CASSSREGAAGNTIYF.